These T cell receptor beta chains were read from a single sample in a study of post-analysis software for immune sequencing data. TCRdb analysed the PCR reads with MiXCR anew, one entry per CDR3 protein. Here the sample spans approximately 730,000 distinct CDR3 sequences, 30% being singletons. The specimen sequenced was blood. The receptors were sampled from a girl aged 10 to 17 with multiple sclerosis. CDR3s leave out the opening cysteine and the closing phenylalanine or tryptophan. D genes are given only for firm matches. Size tells how often a clone was seen (once, few, many) or the class of an expanded clone, and some rows leave it out.

TRBJ1-5 | TRBV5-5 | . | . | ASSLGRGGQPQH
TRBJ1-2 | TRBV20-1 | TRBD1 | few | SALRTGGFGYT
TRBJ2-5 | TRBV7-2 | TRBD2 | . | ASSHSGLQETQY
TRBJ2-3 | TRBV7-6 | . | . | ASSLTALGTDTQY
TRBJ2-5 | TRBV5-1 | TRBD2 | . | ASSTERGQETQY
TRBJ1-1 | TRBV29-1 | . | few | SVWGKYEAF
TRBJ2-6 | TRBV11-2 | TRBD1 | . | ASSDRDRGSGANVLT
TRBJ2-3 | TRBV7-2 | . | many | ASSSPSTDTQY
TRBJ1-2 | TRBV5-1 | . | . | ASSFYSSVGYT
TRBJ1-2 | TRBV20-1 | . | few | SAPTGFLYGYT
TRBJ2-4 | TRBV15 | . | few | ATSPGTKNIQY